This TCR beta chain was found in a study of T cell responses to AZD1222 COVID-19 vaccine. General study findings and limits: Nearly half of unique spike-specific TCRs reportedly avoided B.1.351 and B.1.1.7 mutated regions.

The protocol was immunoSEQ multiplex PCR, while the TCRdb copy is restricted to in-frame clones and leaves out a portion. The repertoire consists of around 120,000 clones, with 80% to 95% occurring once and the leading ten covering 11% to 15%. Germline-derived CDR1 and CDR2 are LNHDA and SQIVND (reference sequence). The germline V and J ends were trimmed by 5 bases and 4 bases, with 26 bases remaining between them. This CDR3 is built from 19 residues. Notes on this clone: Its specificity is not known.

This TCR derives from an adult in good health. The sample was peripheral blood, taken on day 0 of AZD1222 vaccination. This sequence joins TRBV19 and TRBJ2-2; D is perhaps TRBD1 (7 bases). The CDR3 nucleotides read TGTGCCAGTAGTGGGGTCGGACCGGAGGGGGCGCGTAGCACCGGGGAGCTGTTTTTT. Its protein product is CASSGVGPEGARSTGELFF.